Detailed here is one T cell receptor beta chain. This specimen belongs to a study of beta chain features in type 1 diabetes. Cell sorting via CD45RO/CCR7/CD25/CD127/CD95/CD27 was performed to obtain CD4+ naive, central memory, regulatory and stem cell-like memory cells. The sequenced template was cDNA made from the entire isolated RNA. Mean read depth for naive, central memory and regulatory T cell samples was about 3.6 million reads. Method: immunoSEQ multiplex PCR; TCRdb's copy keeps in-frame clones and lacks some. Of hundreds of thousands of clones listed, roughly 17% are singletons. Germline V lookup: CDR1 SGHRS, CDR2 YFSETQ. Trimming stripped 5 bases from V and 0 bases from J, with 8 bases between. This CDR3 is 13 amino acids long.

The sequencing sample was made of naive CD4+ T cells from blood. This sequence was found in a young woman in good health. V and J are TRBV5-1 and TRBJ1-2, with D unresolved. The CDR3 protein is CASRIPSNYGYTF. The CDR3, as DNA: TGCGCCAGCAGAATTCCATCTAACTATGGCTACACCTTC.